These 27 T cell receptor beta chains share one sample of origin, sequenced in a study of shared clonotypes between healthy human individuals. The assay was immunoSEQ multiplex PCR, and TCRdb's table has in-frame clones only and misses some. Counted here are under 2.5 million clones, about 90% occurring once; the ten biggest clones make up more than 0.35%. Input material: naive CD4+ T cells from PBMCs. Subset given: CD45RA+ positively selected. The receptors were sampled from a man aged 18 to 30 in good health. Some clones in this sample may be carry-over from other donors' samples.

On this clone itself: Other DNA sequences in the same sample also yield this CDR3. The V gene is TRBV15, the J gene TRBJ2-6, with D maybe TRBD1 (6 bases). Trimming left V 1 base short and J 2 bases short, with 6 bases between. CDR1 and CDR2 from the germline V gene are LNHNV and YYDKDF (reference sequence). CDR3 length equals 15 residues. The CDR3 protein is CATSRAGAGANVLTF. In nucleotides, the CDR3 is TGTGCCACCAGCAGAGCAGGGGCTGGGGCCAACGTCCTGACTTTC.

The chain links TRBV27 to TRBJ2-2; TRBD2 agrees at 8 bases. The V and J ends lost 6 bases and 5 bases, in that order; junction bases with no gene match: 11. Germline V lookup: CDR1 MNHEY, CDR2 SMNVEV (reference sequence). The CDR3 is made up of 16 amino acids. The CDR3 sequence is CASSNPAGVRTGELFF. The CDR3 DNA follows: TGTGCCAGCAGCAACCCAGCGGGAGTGAGGACCGGGGAGCTGTTTTTT.

This chain connects TRBV29-1 to TRBJ2-1; D gene ambiguous. CDR1 is SQVTM and CDR2 is ANQGSEA in the germline V gene. The ends were cut back, 4 bases at V and 3 bases at J, with 10 bases in the middle. CDR3 length equals 13 residues. The CDR3 reads CSVGSWGYNEQFF. DNA for the CDR3: TGCAGCGTTGGGTCTTGGGGCTACAATGAGCAGTTCTTC.

The rearrangement joins TRBV7-2 to TRBJ2-3; 8 nucleotides match TRBD1. Losses at the gene ends were 5 bases for V and 2 bases for J; bases not matched to a gene: 3. Per the germline V gene, CDR1 is SGHTA and CDR2 is FQGNSA. This CDR3 has 14 residues. CDR3 protein: CASSRTGLTDTQYF. DNA for the CDR3: TGTGCCAGCAGCCGGACAGGGCTCACAGATACGCAGTATTTT.

The chain links TRBV28 to TRBJ2-7, with D unclear. CDR3 length: 13 residues. V lost 3 bases and J lost 7, with 13 bases in between. The germline V gene has CDR1 MDHEN and CDR2 SYDVKM. Written as DNA, the CDR3 is TGTGCCAGCAGTTTTACGAGCTCTAGAGAGCAGTACTTC. Residues: CASSFTSSREQYF.

V usage is TRBV7-9 and J usage is TRBJ2-1; TRBD2 aligns across 11 bases. The ends lost 4 bases at V and 8 bases at J; junction bases unmatched: 7. CDR3 length: 15 amino acids. Germline CDR1 reads SEHNR; CDR2 reads FQNEAQ (reference sequence). The CDR3 loop reads CASSSGQGLADEQFF. CDR3 in DNA: TGTGCCAGCAGCTCGGGACAGGGACTAGCGGATGAGCAGTTCTTC.

This clone was recorded only once. Here the CDR3 DNA reads TGTGCCAGCAGCCCCTTGTTTGGGAGGTGGGCGGAGCAGTTCTTC. Protein product: CASSPLFGRWAEQFF. The V call is TRBV5-5, the J call TRBJ2-1; possible D gene TRBD2, 6 bases. The CDR3 totals 15 residues. Germline V lookup: CDR1 SGHKS, CDR2 YYEKEE (reference sequence). The V end lost 4 bases, the J end lost 10 bases, and 21 bases lay between the germline ends.

Regarding this clone: Other DNA variants within this sample encode the same CDR3. This chain uses TRBV5-4 with TRBJ2-7; TRBD2 matches at 7 bases. The V gene's germline CDR1 is SGHNT and CDR2 YYREEE (reference sequence). Losses at the gene ends were 0 bases for V and 1 base for J; bases not matched to a gene: 1. This CDR3 contains 14 residues. The CDR3 region is CASSLGGGSYEQYF. The DNA for the CDR3 is TGTGCCAGCAGCTTGGGGGGGGGATCCTACGAGCAGTACTTC.

J is TRBJ2-1 and V is TRBV28; D unclear. Germline loops: CDR1 MDHEN, CDR2 SYDVKM. This CDR3 has 16 amino acids. V was pared by 8 bases and J by 8 bases, with 25 bases between. As DNA, the CDR3 is TGTGCCAGCTACAGTTTACCGTTAGAAGTTAGGGATGAGCAGTTCTTC. This gives the protein CASYSLPLEVRDEQFF.

This clone was detected only once. This chain uses TRBV19 with TRBJ2-7; 9 bases align to TRBD1. The trim removed 4 bases at V and 3 bases at J, leaving 10 bases unmatched. Germline V gives CDR1 LNHDA, CDR2 SQIVND (reference sequence). CDR3 length equals 16 residues. The chain's CDR3 is CASSTPTGQGYYEQYF. The CDR3 DNA follows: TGTGCCAGTAGTACCCCAACGGGACAGGGATACTACGAGCAGTACTTC.

The chain joins TRBV14 to TRBJ2-6; no firm D call. The CDR3 runs 16 residues. CDR1 is SGHDN, CDR2 FVKESK, per germline. V lost 1 base, J lost 2 bases, and 9 bases lay in between. The CDR3 DNA sequence: TGTGCCAGCAGCCAAGTATGGGCTACTGGGGCCAACGTCCTGACTTTC. Translating gives CASSQVWATGANVLTF.

This chain joins TRBV7-9 and TRBJ2-5; 11 bases map to TRBD2. With V trimmed by 5 bases and J by 4 bases, 6 bases remained unmatched. Germline V gene sequence: CDR1 SEHNR, CDR2 FQNEAQ (reference sequence). The CDR3 has 15 amino acids. As DNA, the CDR3 is TGTGCCAGCAGCCTACTAGCGGGAGTGATAGAGACCCAGTACTTC. Its protein product is CASSLLAGVIETQYF.

The chain uses TRBV7-9 and TRBJ1-2; D perhaps matches TRBD1 (5 bases). Germline V gene lookup returns CDR1 SEHNR and CDR2 FQNEAQ (reference sequence). The length of the CDR3 is 15 residues. The V gene lost 1 base and the J gene lost 4 bases, with 13 bases spanning the gap. DNA for the CDR3: TGTGCCAGCAGCTTAGTGGCGGGGACCGCCTATGGCTACACCTTC. Residues: CASSLVAGTAYGYTF.

The rearrangement links TRBV28 to TRBJ2-7, with 10 bases lining up with TRBD2. CDR1 and CDR2 from the germline V gene are MDHEN and SYDVKM. This CDR3 comprises 15 residues. V dropped 6 bases and J dropped 0; count of bases not matched to a gene: 5. CDR3 nucleotides: TGTGCCAGCAGGTCGACTAGCGGGTACTCCTACGAGCAGTACTTC. Translated, it gives CASRSTSGYSYEQYF.

Concerning this clone itself: The sample contains more than one DNA sequence encoding this CDR3. V and J are TRBV7-9 and TRBJ1-1; possible D gene TRBD1, 5 bases. The germline gives CDR1 SEHNR, CDR2 FQNEAQ (reference sequence). Deletions cut 3 bases from V and 3 bases from J, with 8 bases between. This CDR3 has 13 residues. The CDR3 loop reads CASSLAGDTEAFF. The DNA of the CDR3 is TGTGCCAGCAGCTTGGCGGGGGACACTGAAGCTTTCTTT.

In the case of this clone: Other nucleotide sequences in the sample specify the same CDR3. The chain employs TRBV2 and TRBJ2-7; D call uncertain. Germline lookup yields CDR1 SNHLY and CDR2 FYNNEI. This CDR3 spans 11 amino acids. V was trimmed by 7 bases and J by 2 bases, leaving 6 bases between them. The CDR3 DNA sequence: TGTGCCAGCACCTCCGCCTACGAGCAGTACTTC. It codes for CASTSAYEQYF.

The gene calls are TRBV15 and TRBJ2-7; perhaps TRBD1 as D (6 bases). CDR1 is LNHNV and CDR2 is YYDKDF in the germline V gene (reference sequence). This CDR3 contains 15 residues. Trimming shortened V by 5 bases and J by 1 base, and 15 bases separated the two germline ends. The CDR3 region is CATSRTGIRSYEQYF. CDR3 bases: TGTGCCACCAGCCGAACAGGGATTAGGTCCTACGAGCAGTACTTC.

This clone was recorded only once. The gene calls are TRBV5-1 and TRBJ2-7, with D perhaps TRBD2 (6 bases). Germline lookup yields CDR1 SGHRS and CDR2 YFSETQ. The CDR3 extends over 15 amino acids. V was shortened by 4 bases and J by 0 bases, with 14 bases between the two germline ends. CDR3 residues: CASSNSAGSSYEQYF. CDR3 DNA: TGCGCCAGCAGCAACAGCGCGGGGAGCTCCTACGAGCAGTACTTC.

This rearrangement joins TRBV28 to TRBJ2-5, with D possibly TRBD2 on 6 matching bases. CDR1 is MDHEN and CDR2 is SYDVKM in the germline V gene. CDR3 length equals 15 residues. The V end was cut by 6 bases, the J end by 3 bases, with 17 bases between. The CDR3 region has the DNA TGTGCCAGCAGGGTGGCGGGAAGCCGGGAAGAGACCCAGTACTTC. This sequence encodes CASRVAGSREETQYF.

J is TRBJ2-3 and V is TRBV18, with TRBD1 matching 7 bases. CDR3 length: 17 residues. V gave up 5 bases and J gave up 2 bases; unmatched junction bases: 13. CDR1 KGHSH and CDR2 LQKENI come from the germline V gene. CDR3 sequence (DNA): TGTGCCAGCTCAGGACCCGGGACAGTATCATTCACAGATACGCAGTATTTT. Translation gives CASSGPGTVSFTDTQYF. Full variable domain (remainder filled in from reference TRBV18 and TRBJ2-3): NAGVMQNPRHLVRRRGQEARLRCSPMKGHSHVYWYRQLPEEGLKFMVYLQKENIIDESGMPKERFSAEFPKEGPSILRIQQVVRGDSAAYFCASSGPGTVSFTDTQYFGPGTRLTVL.

The chain recombines TRBV5-6 with TRBJ1-5; D call uncertain. Germline V gene data show CDR1 as SGHDT and CDR2 as YYEEEE. This CDR3 spans 13 amino acids. Between the trimmed V and J ends, which lost 4 bases and 4 bases, there was a span of 9 bases. In DNA form, the CDR3 reads TGTGCCAGCAGCGAGCAACAGAATCAGCCCCAGCATTTT. This gives the protein CASSEQQNQPQHF. The whole variable domain, filled in from reference TRBV5-6 and TRBJ1-5, reads DAGVTQSPTHLIKTRGQQVTLRCSPKSGHDTVSWYQQALGQGPQFIFQYYEEEERQRGNFPDRFSGHQFPNYSSELNVNALLLGDSALYLCASSEQQNQPQHFGDGTRLSIL.

This clone has just one count. CDR3 region: CASSEGPPSSYEQYF. The CDR3 bases are TGCGCCAGCAGTGAAGGGCCGCCGAGCTCCTACGAGCAGTACTTC. The chain uses TRBV10-2 and TRBJ2-7; D is uncertain. Trimming stripped 3 bases from V and 0 bases from J, with 12 bases between. The CDR3 contains 15 residues. Per the germline V gene, CDR1 is WSHSY and CDR2 is SAAADI.

The CDR3 here is CASSLLAGGTDEQFF. The CDR3 DNA is TGTGCCAGCAGCTTACTAGCGGGGGGCACCGATGAGCAGTTCTTC. The rearrangement uses TRBV7-3 and TRBJ2-1; 11 bases agree with TRBD2. J lost 8 bases, V lost 2 bases, and 5 bases had no gene match. In germline, CDR1 is SGHTA, CDR2 FQGTGA. The CDR3 is made up of 15 amino acids.

The rearrangement links TRBV2 to TRBJ1-4; D gene uncertain. The V and J ends lost 6 bases and 3 bases respectively, with 14 bases between them. The CDR3 contains 15 residues. Per the germline V gene, CDR1 is SNHLY and CDR2 is FYNNEI. This CDR3 is CASSPARTANEKLFF. Here the CDR3 DNA reads TGTGCCAGCAGCCCGGCCCGCACAGCTAATGAAAAACTGTTTTTT. The full variable domain, completed using reference TRBV2 and TRBJ1-4, is EPEVTQTPSHQVTQMGQEVILRCVPISNHLYFYWYRQILGQKVEFLVSFYNNEISEKSEIFDDQFSVERPDGSNFTLKIRSTKLEDSAMYFCASSPARTANEKLFFGSGTQLSVL.

This chain connects TRBV5-1 to TRBJ2-1; 8 bases are shared with TRBD2. Germline trimming cut 0 bases from V and 4 bases from J; bases unmatched to any gene: 6. The CDR3 spans 16 residues. Germline V lookup: CDR1 SGHRS, CDR2 YFSETQ. CDR3 nucleotide sequence: TGCGCCAGCAGCTTGGAGGGTAGCGGGGCATACAATGAGCAGTTCTTC. This sequence encodes CASSLEGSGAYNEQFF.

This clone has only one observation. The chain employs TRBV2 and TRBJ2-1, with D unclear. This CDR3 is built from 11 residues. Trimming pared 8 bases from V and 4 bases from J, leaving 6 bases between. Germline V gene data show CDR1 as SNHLY and CDR2 as FYNNEI. DNA for the CDR3: TGTGCCAGCCGGTGGTACAATGAGCAGTTCTTC. Translation gives CASRWYNEQFF.

This clone showed up just once. The J gene is TRBJ2-5, the V gene TRBV18, with a tentative D call TRBD1 (6 bases). V lost 3 bases, J lost 5 bases, and 10 bases lay in between. Germline V CDR1 and CDR2: KGHSH, LQKENI. This CDR3 has 13 residues. This CDR3 reads CASSPGQMETQYF. In DNA form, the CDR3 reads TGTGCCAGCTCACCCGGACAGATGGAGACCCAGTACTTC.